The clone carrying this T cell receptor (beta chain) was seen only a few times. Its antigen remains unidentified. These data are taken from a study of blood T cells in healthy people across ages. Whole-study results and caveats: Any conclusive comparison of naive versus antigen-experienced cells was prevented by using unsorted PBMCs. Donor CMV status, an unknown factor, possibly confounded changes in expanded clonotypes.

Then a second PCR, running roughly 7 to 11 cycles, was carried out with a sample-barcoded 5' primer and a J-beta primer mix. TCRdb reanalysed the 5' RACE reads using MiXCR and keeps one entry per CDR3 protein. The data hold approximately 670,000 distinct CDR3 sequences, with roughly two fifths observed a single time. This CDR3 is 15 amino acids long. V was trimmed by 5 bases and J by 5 bases, leaving 15 bases between them. CDR1 and CDR2 from the germline V gene are SGHTA and FQGNSA. This sequence was found in an elderly man in good health. The V and J genes are TRBV7-2 and TRBJ1-4; TRBD1 might be the D (6 bases). The sequenced sample was blood. The CDR3 here is CASSARTVYNEKLFF. CDR3 in DNA: TGTGCCAGCAGCGCCAGGACAGTATACAATGAAAAACTGTTTTTT.